These 4 T cell receptor beta chains were sequenced from one sample in a study of T cells after somatic rescue of genetic block. The data were produced by immunoSEQ multiplex PCR, yet TCRdb's version contains in-frame clones alone and is incomplete. The sample has about 16,000 clones, 72% seen once. The sample was peripheral blood mononuclear cells (PBMCs). Every receptor here comes from a boy younger than 18.

The rearrangement uses TRBV9 and TRBJ2-6, with 11 bases aligning to TRBD2. The V gene's germline CDR1 is SGDLS and CDR2 YYNGEE. This CDR3 region has 18 residues. J gave up 0 bases and V 4 bases, and 6 bases lay outside the gene matches. DNA for the CDR3: TGTGCCAGCAGCATCGGACTAGCGGGCTACTCTGGGGCCAACGTCCTGACTTTC. This encodes CASSIGLAGYSGANVLTF.

J is TRBJ2-7 and V is TRBV30, with TRBD1 matching 9 bases. Germline CDR1 reads GTSNPN; CDR2 reads SVGIG (reference sequence). The CDR3 spans 14 residues. The V gene end was trimmed by 2 bases and the J gene end by 2 bases; junction bases not matched to a gene: 4. The DNA for the CDR3 is TGTGCCTGGAGTCTAGGGACAGGGACCTACGAGCAGTACTTC. Amino acid sequence: CAWSLGTGTYEQYF.

The chain is built from TRBV5-1 and TRBJ1-1; maybe TRBD1 (6 bases). The CDR3 is 15 residues long. Trimming removed 0 bases at V and 4 bases at J, with 13 bases between. Germline CDR1 SGHRS, CDR2 YFSETQ. This chain's CDR3 is CASSLDPQGGTEAFF. DNA of the CDR3: TGCGCCAGCAGCTTGGATCCACAGGGTGGCACTGAAGCTTTCTTT. The entire variable domain, with the rest obtained from reference TRBV5-1 and TRBJ1-1, is as follows: KAGVTQTPRYLIKTRGQQVTLSCSPISGHRSVSWYQQTPGQGLQFLFEYFSETQRNKGNFPGRFSGRQFSNSRSEMNVSTLELGDSALYLCASSLDPQGGTEAFFGQGTRLTVV.

The table lists this clone with a few counts. The J gene is TRBJ1-5, the V gene TRBV2; possible D gene TRBD1, 5 bases. The CDR3 sequence is 15 residues long. Per the germline V gene, CDR1 is SNHLY and CDR2 is FYNNEI. Trimming cost V 1 base and J 2 bases, with 9 bases left between them. The CDR3 loop reads CASSEGRVGNQPQHF. The CDR3 DNA follows: TGTGCCAGCAGTGAAGGCAGGGTAGGCAATCAGCCCCAGCATTTT.